A selection of T cell receptor beta chains follows, all from one sample in a study of T cell responses to AZD1222 COVID-19 vaccine. Some clones are missing from TCRdb's copy, which holds only in-frame ones; the method was immunoSEQ multiplex PCR. The sample includes some 86,000 clones, roughly 86% of them seen just once. Specimen: peripheral blood, collected 28 days after the second AZD1222 dose. All receptors derive from an adult who received the AZD1222 COVID-19 vaccine. The CDR3 runs from the conserved cysteine through the conserved F or W. A D gene is named only where the DNA matches it firmly. Clone size is given for some rows only: seen once, a few or many times, or a class if the clone is expanded.

NA	TRBJ2-2	TRBD2	TRBV7-9	TGTGCCAGCAGTCCCGGGACTAGCTTTACCGGGGAGCTGTTTTTT	CASSPGTSFTGELFF
NA	TRBJ1-2	NA	TRBV7-2	TGTGCCAGCAGCCCTAGCCTGGGGAATGGCTACACCTTC	CASSPSLGNGYTF
NA	TRBJ2-7	NA	TRBV7-9	TGTGCCAGCAGCTTAAGGGGCAGTACCTCAAACGAGCAGTACTTC	CASSLRGSTSNEQYF
once	TRBJ2-1	NA	TRBV29-1	TGCAGCGTTCTGGACTTTAATGAGCAGTTCTTC	CSVLDFNEQFF
few	TRBJ1-4	NA	TRBV7-9	TGTGCCAGCAGCGCCTATCATGAAAAACTGTTTTTT	CASSAYHEKLFF
NA	TRBJ2-6	NA	TRBV3-1/TRBV3-2	TGTGCCAGCAGCCCAATGGGGTCTGGGGCCAACGTCCTGACTTTC	CASSPMGSGANVLTF
NA	TRBJ2-3	TRBD1	TRBV9	TGTGCCAGCAGCGTAGGCAGGGGGTACACAGATACGCAGTATTTT	CASSVGRGYTDTQYF
NA	TRBJ1-4	NA	TRBV21-1	TGTGCCAGCAGCAAACCAAGAGCCGTTGACGACGAAAAACTGTTTTTT	CASSKPRAVDDEKLFF
NA	TRBJ2-7	TRBD2	TRBV3-1/TRBV3-2	TGTGCCAGCAGCACAACGACTAGCGGCCACTACGAGCAGTACTTC	CASSTTTSGHYEQYF
NA	TRBJ1-1	NA	TRBV7-7	TGTGCCAGCACCCCGCGGGTGATGAACACTGAAGCTTTCTTT	CASTPRVMNTEAFF
NA	TRBJ1-6	NA	TRBV11-3	TGTGCCAGCAGCCCACCCTGGGTTATGGATTATAATTCACCCCTCCACTTT	CASSPPWVMDYNSPLHF
once	TRBJ1-1	NA	TRBV6-5	TGTGCCAGCAGTCACCCCAGGCAGCGGGAAACTGAAGCTTTCTTT	CASSHPRQRETEAFF
NA	TRBJ1-1	NA	TRBV11-1	TGTGCCAGCAGCTTAATACAGGCCACTGAAGCTTTCTTT	CASSLIQATEAFF
NA	TRBJ2-1	TRBD1	TRBV7-9	TGTGCCAGCAGTCAAGCCACAGGGGGCTTATTAGACAATGAGCAGTTCTTC	CASSQATGGLLDNEQFF
many	TRBJ1-2	NA	TRBV6-4	TGTGCCAGCAGACCGACTGGTACTAACTATGGCTACACCTTC	CASRPTGTNYGYTF
NA	TRBJ1-2	TRBD1	TRBV28	TGTGCCAGCAGTTTTGGGGACAGGGCTAACTATGGCTACACCTTC	CASSFGDRANYGYTF
NA	TRBJ1-3	TRBD1	TRBV18	TGTGCCAGCTCACCAACAGGGGCAAGTGGAAACACCATATATTTT	CASSPTGASGNTIYF
once	TRBJ1-1	NA	TRBV27	TGTGCCAGCAGGGGACTTTCCTCTGAAGCTTTCTTT	CASRGLSSEAFF
NA	TRBJ2-1	TRBD2	TRBV27	TGTGCCAGCGGAGCGGGAGGGCCAGATGAGCAGTTCTTC	CASGAGGPDEQFF
NA	TRBJ1-2	NA	TRBV4-3	TGCGCCAGCAGCCCGCTTTACAAGCCTCTCAACTATGGCTACACCTTC	CASSPLYKPLNYGYTF
NA	TRBJ2-7	TRBD1	TRBV4-1	TGCGCCAGCAGCCAAGACGTAGGGACAGGGGGTAACGAGCAGTACTTC	CASSQDVGTGGNEQYF
NA	TRBJ1-1	NA	TRBV7-2	TGTGCCAGCCGGAGGGGGGGGCTAGACACTGAAGCTTTCTTT	CASRRGGLDTEAFF
NA	TRBJ1-5	NA	TRBV6-5	TGTGCCAGCAGTTCCAGACATGGCGGCAATCAGCCCCAGCATTTT	CASSSRHGGNQPQHF
NA	TRBJ1-6	NA	TRBV4-2	TGTGCCAGCAGCTCATTCGAGATAGGTTCACCCCTCCACTTT	CASSSFEIGSPLHF
NA	TRBJ2-5	NA	TRBV6-5	TGTGCCAGCCGTTTACGAGGTGTGGGCGGGAAAGAGACCCAGTACTTC	CASRLRGVGGKETQYF
few	TRBJ2-2	NA	TRBV2	TGTGCCAGCGCAACCCCAGGGGCCAGGTCAAGGGGTGGGCTCTTTGGGAACACCGGGGAGCTGTTTTTT	CASATPGARSRGGLFGNTGELFF
NA	TRBJ1-3	TRBD1	TRBV13	TGTGCCAGCAGCCGATTTCAGGGGGTATTTGGAAACACCATATATTTT	CASSRFQGVFGNTIYF
NA	TRBJ2-7	NA	TRBV4-3	TGCGCCAGCAGCCAAGATCGTCCTAGCCCTCCCTACGAGCAGTACTTC	CASSQDRPSPPYEQYF
NA	TRBJ1-4	TRBD1	TRBV7-2	TGTGCCAGCAGCTTAGGGGACAGGAAGAATGAAAAACTGTTTTTT	CASSLGDRKNEKLFF
NA	TRBJ1-5	NA	TRBV28	TGTGCCAGCAAGGAGGGACGTCGGGGGGCCCAGCATTTT	CASKEGRRGAQHF
NA	TRBJ2-7	NA	TRBV7-8	TGTGCCAGCAGTCCCCCAGCGATCCCCCCCTACGAGCAGTACTTC	CASSPPAIPPYEQYF
NA	TRBJ2-1	TRBD2	TRBV5-4	TGTGCCAGCAGCCCTGGGACTAGGGATTACAATGAGCAGTTCTTC	CASSPGTRDYNEQFF
few	TRBJ2-7	NA	TRBV12-3/TRBV12-4	TGTGCCAGCAGTCCCGGCCGTTACGAGCAGTACTTC	CASSPGRYEQYF
NA	TRBJ1-4	TRBD1	TRBV2	TGTGCCAGCAACCGAAAGGGGGCTGATGAAAAACTGTTTTTT	CASNRKGADEKLFF
NA	TRBJ1-2	NA	TRBV6-1	TGTGCCAGCAGTGAAGCTGGGGGGTATGGCTACACCTTC	CASSEAGGYGYTF
NA	TRBJ2-7	NA	TRBV5-1	TGCGCCAGCAGCTTGTACGGGGACGAGCAGTACTTC	CASSLYGDEQYF
NA	TRBJ2-7	NA	TRBV9	TGTGCCAGCAGCGTAGGGCCTCTAGCATGGGACGAGCAGTACTTC	CASSVGPLAWDEQYF
NA	TRBJ2-7	TRBD1	TRBV3-1/TRBV3-2	TGTGCCAGCAGCCTTCAGACAGGGCCCGGAGAGCAGTACTTC	CASSLQTGPGEQYF
NA	TRBJ1-3	TRBD1	TRBV7-9	TGTGCCAGCAGCCGTCGACAGGGGAAGAGCTCTGGAAACACCATATATTTT	CASSRRQGKSSGNTIYF
NA	TRBJ1-1	NA	TRBV6-5	TGTGCCAGCAGTTTTAGCTCCCTAAACACTGAAGCTTTCTTT	CASSFSSLNTEAFF
NA	TRBJ2-2	NA	TRBV29-1	TGCAGCGCCAAGTTTGGGAACACCGGGGAGCTGTTTTTT	CSAKFGNTGELFF
NA	TRBJ2-1	NA	TRBV19	TGTGCCAGTAGTATGCAGGGTGGTGACAATGAGCAGTTCTTC	CASSMQGGDNEQFF
NA	TRBJ1-1	NA	TRBV3-1/TRBV3-2	TGTGCCAGCAGCCAAGATCGAGGGGTCTTCCCAGCTTTCTTT	CASSQDRGVFPAFF
NA	TRBJ2-1	TRBD2	TRBV7-2	TGTGCCAGCAGCATGCGGGAGGCTTACACCTATGAGCAGTTCTTC	CASSMREAYTYEQFF
NA	TRBJ1-2	NA	TRBV5-1	TGCGCCAGCAGCTTGGCGGCAGGGGAACCCTATGGCTACACCTTC	CASSLAAGEPYGYTF
NA	TRBJ2-6	NA	TRBV4-1	TGCGCCAGCAGGGGTGGGGTTTTCTCTGGGGCCAACGTCCTGACTTTC	CASRGGVFSGANVLTF
NA	TRBJ1-1	NA	TRBV30	TGTGCCTGGAGTGGGCAGCAGAACACTGAAGCTTTCTTT	CAWSGQQNTEAFF
NA	TRBJ2-6	TRBD1	TRBV19	TGTGCCAGTAGTATGGACAGGGGGTCTGGGGCCAACGTCCTGACTTTC	CASSMDRGSGANVLTF
NA	TRBJ1-5	TRBD1	TRBV6-2/TRBV6-3	TGTGCCAGCAGTTACAGGGCGGGACAGGGGTCTCAGCCCCAGCATTTT	CASSYRAGQGSQPQHF
NA	TRBJ1-2	NA	TRBV20-1	TGCAGTGCCGACAGGCCCTATGGCTACACCTTC	CSADRPYGYTF
once	TRBJ1-5	TRBD1	TRBV19	TGTGCCAGTACCGCAGGGGGCACTCAGCCCCAGCATTTT	CASTAGGTQPQHF
once	TRBJ2-1	TRBD2	TRBV11-3	TGTGCCAGCAGCTTCTATTTGAGCGGGAGTGTGTACAATGAGCAGTTCTTC	CASSFYLSGSVYNEQFF
once	TRBJ1-2	TRBD1	TRBV19	TGTGCCAGTAGTCCGGGAGGGGGCCGCTATGGCTACACCTTC	CASSPGGGRYGYTF